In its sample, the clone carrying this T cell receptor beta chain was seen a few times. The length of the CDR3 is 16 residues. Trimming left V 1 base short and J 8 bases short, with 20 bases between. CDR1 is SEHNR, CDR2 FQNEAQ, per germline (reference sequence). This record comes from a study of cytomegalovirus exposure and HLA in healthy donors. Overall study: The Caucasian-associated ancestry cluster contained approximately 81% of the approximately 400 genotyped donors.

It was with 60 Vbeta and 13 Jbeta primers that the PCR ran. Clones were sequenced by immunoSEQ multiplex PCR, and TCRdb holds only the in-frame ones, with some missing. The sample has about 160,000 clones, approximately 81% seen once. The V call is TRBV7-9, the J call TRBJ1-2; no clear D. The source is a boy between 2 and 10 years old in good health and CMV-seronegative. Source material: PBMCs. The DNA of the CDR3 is TGTGCCAGCAGCTTAGGCGGAGGAGGGATTTTTTACGGCTACACCTTC. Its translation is CASSLGGGGIFYGYTF.